A single sample is the source of the 32 T cell receptor beta chains below, sequenced in a study of blood T cell repertoires in COVID-19. Assay: immunoSEQ multiplex PCR; the TCRdb copy retains only in-frame clones and omits some. The table records over 85,000 clones, 85% to 90% of them present only once. Sequenced sample: peripheral blood. The source is a human donor in a cohort sampled during active COVID-19.

The chain combines TRBV19 with TRBJ2-2, with D tentatively TRBD1 (5 bases). Germline loops: CDR1 LNHDA, CDR2 SQIVND (reference sequence). The V end was cut by 8 bases, the J end by 8 bases, with 15 bases between. The CDR3 has 13 amino acids. The CDR3 coding sequence is TGTGCCAGTCAGCCAGGGCGTTGGGGGGAGCTGTTTTTT. Translation: CASQPGRWGELFF.

The chain has TRBV18 and TRBJ2-2, with TRBD1 matching over 9 bases. After removal of 5 bases from V and 6 bases from J, the junction contained 7 bases not matched to a gene. CDR1 is KGHSH and CDR2 is LQKENI in the germline V gene. The CDR3 is made up of 15 amino acids. Here the CDR3 DNA reads TGTGCCAGCTCATCAACGGGACAGGGTTCCGGGGAGCTGTTTTTT. Encoded protein: CASSSTGQGSGELFF.

V is TRBV29-1 and J is TRBJ2-7, with 7 bases that match TRBD1. Germline assignment: CDR1 SQVTM and CDR2 ANQGSEA. V dropped 6 bases and J dropped 3; count of bases not matched to a gene: 5. The CDR3 is made up of 12 amino acids. CDR3: CSVKQGNYEQYF. The CDR3 DNA follows: TGCAGCGTGAAACAGGGGAACTACGAGCAGTACTTC.

V and J are TRBV29-1 and TRBJ2-7; 11 bases agree with TRBD2. The germline V gene encodes CDR1 SQVTM and CDR2 ANQGSEA. Trimming removed 6 bases from V and 7 bases from J; junction bases left unmatched: 8. This CDR3 has 13 residues. CDR3 loop: CSVGSGRAQEQYF. CDR3 in DNA: TGCAGCGTCGGTAGCGGGAGGGCCCAAGAGCAGTACTTC.

The gene calls are TRBV5-6 and TRBJ1-2; D is ambiguous. CDR3 length equals 13 residues. Germline assignment: CDR1 SGHDT and CDR2 YYEEEE. The ends were cut back, 5 bases at V and 3 bases at J, with 11 bases in the middle. CDR3 nucleotide sequence: TGTGCCAGCAGTCCGGACTGGTACTATGGCTACACCTTC. Protein sequence: CASSPDWYYGYTF.

In regard to this clone: At one of its ends the junction is not consistent with the germline gene, which may arise from a read error. This chain connects TRBV19 to TRBJ2-2, with D unresolved. CDR1 LNHDA and CDR2 SQIVND come from the germline V gene (reference sequence). CDR3 size: 16 residues. The CDR3 sequence is CASSLEVPYSTGELFF. The CDR3 DNA follows: TGTGCCAGTAGTTTAGAGGTCCCCTACAGTACCGGGGAGCTGTTTTTT.

The V and J genes are TRBV9 and TRBJ2-1; 10 nucleotides line up with TRBD2. The CDR3 loop spans 15 amino acids. CDR1 and CDR2 from the germline V gene are SGDLS and YYNGEE. J lost 7 bases, V lost 2 bases, and 6 bases had no gene match. CDR3 nucleotide sequence: TGTGCCAGCAGCGTCAGAGCGGGAGGGCCAAATGAGCAGTTCTTC. This translates into CASSVRAGGPNEQFF.

The chain employs TRBV20-1 and TRBJ1-2, with no clear D. The CDR3 is 10 residues long. Germline CDR1 and CDR2: DFQATT and SNEGSKA (reference sequence). V lost 6 bases and J lost 8, with 10 bases in between. CDR3 coding DNA: TGCAGTGCCGAGAGGGTGGGCTACACCTTC. It is translated as CSAERVGYTF.

This chain uses TRBV28 with TRBJ2-7; D remains ambiguous. The germline V gene encodes CDR1 MDHEN and CDR2 SYDVKM. The V gene lost 10 bases and the J gene lost 3 bases, with 7 bases spanning the gap. The CDR3 is made up of 10 amino acids. This CDR3 is CATGNYEQYF. The CDR3 region has the DNA TGTGCCACCGGTAACTACGAGCAGTACTTC.

This clone was seen once. V usage is TRBV3-1 (or the pseudogene TRBV3-2) and J usage is TRBJ1-4; 7 bases agree with TRBD1. CDR1 is LGHDT and CDR2 is YNNKEL in the germline V gene (reference sequence). V shed 4 bases, J shed 5 bases, and the junction held 4 bases outside the gene matches. CDR3 size: 14 residues. The CDR3 reads CASSPMTGNEKLFF. The CDR3 DNA follows: TGTGCCAGCAGCCCAATGACAGGGAATGAAAAACTGTTTTTT.

The chain carries TRBV7-8 and TRBJ1-2, with a possible D match to TRBD1 (6 bases). V was pared by 1 base and J by 2 bases, with 8 bases between. This CDR3 is 14 amino acids long. Germline V lookup: CDR1 SGHVS, CDR2 FQNEAQ. Here the CDR3 DNA reads TGTGCCAGCAGCTTAGACAGGGCAAACTATGGCTACACCTTC. Its protein is CASSLDRANYGYTF.

The chain is built from TRBV5-1 and TRBJ1-2; 7 nucleotides match TRBD1. The CDR3 has 14 residues. Germline V gives CDR1 SGHRS, CDR2 YFSETQ. Trimming took 4 bases from V and 3 from J; bases not matched to a gene: 6. For the CDR3, the DNA is TGCGCCAGCAGCGGACCGGGACAGCACTATGGCTACACCTTC. Its translation is CASSGPGQHYGYTF.

This clone was recorded once. This chain links TRBV28 with TRBJ2-2; D is uncertain. The CDR3 length is 13 residues. CDR1 is MDHEN, CDR2 SYDVKM, per germline. V shed 3 bases and J shed 4 bases, with 6 bases lying between them. The CDR3 protein is CASSLISTGELFF. CDR3 nucleotides: TGTGCCAGCAGTTTGATTAGCACCGGGGAGCTGTTTTTT.

The table lists this clone with a few counts. V gene TRBV5-4 combines with J gene TRBJ2-7; 7 bases are a match to TRBD1. The CDR3 is 14 amino acids. The germline CDR1 and CDR2 sequences are SGHNT and YYREEE (reference sequence). Losses at the gene ends were 4 bases for V and 0 bases for J; bases not matched to a gene: 4. The CDR3 spells CASSTDRSSYEQYF. CDR3 DNA sequence: TGTGCCAGCAGCACGGACAGGAGCTCCTACGAGCAGTACTTC.

The chain has TRBV6-2 or TRBV6-3 and TRBJ1-4, with D possibly TRBD1 on 6 matching bases. CDR1 is MNHEY, CDR2 SVGEGT, per germline. The CDR3 covers 14 residues. Trimming took 5 bases from V and 8 from J, leaving 15 bases between them. Written as DNA, the CDR3 is TGTGCCAGCAGTAGAGGGGGTCTGGAGGAAAAACTGTTTTTT. Translation: CASSRGGLEEKLFF.

The chain is built from TRBV11-1 and TRBJ1-1; D unresolved. From germline, CDR1 is SGHAT and CDR2 FQDESV (reference sequence). The CDR3 is 12 amino acids. V shed 5 bases and J shed 4 bases, with 8 bases lying between them. The CDR3 DNA reads as TGTGCCAGCAGCGCGGTAGGCACTGAAGCTTTCTTT. Translation: CASSAVGTEAFF.

The chain couples TRBV6-5 to TRBJ1-2, with D perhaps TRBD1 (6 bases). Trimming removed 4 bases from V and 4 bases from J, with 13 bases in between. The CDR3 totals 14 residues. The germline V gene has CDR1 MNHEY and CDR2 SVGAGI. CDR3 DNA sequence: TGTGCCAGCAGTTCCGCGGACAGCCTCTATGGCTACACCTTC. This sequence encodes CASSSADSLYGYTF.

This chain connects TRBV5-1 to TRBJ2-5; D is possibly TRBD1 (6 bases). The length of the CDR3 is 14 residues. Germline V gene sequence: CDR1 SGHRS, CDR2 YFSETQ. The V and J ends lost 4 bases and 1 base respectively, with 11 bases between them. Written as DNA, the CDR3 is TGCGCCAGCAGCCTAGGGACAATCCAAGAGACCCAGTACTTC. It is translated as CASSLGTIQETQYF.

The chain combines TRBV7-3 with TRBJ2-1; D possibly corresponds to TRBD1 (6 bases). CDR3 length: 15 amino acids. V dropped 1 base and J dropped 7 bases, with 14 bases sitting between them. The germline V gene has CDR1 SGHTA and CDR2 FQGTGA. For the CDR3, the DNA is TGTGCCAGCAGCTTAAGGGACACTCGTTTTAATGAGCAGTTCTTC. This translates into CASSLRDTRFNEQFF.

V gene TRBV4-3 combines with J gene TRBJ2-7; 7 nucleotides line up with TRBD1. V lost 1 base to trimming and J lost 7 bases; unmatched junction nucleotides: 7. Germline V gene data show CDR1 as LGHNA and CDR2 as YSLEER. This CDR3 has 14 amino acids. The CDR3 DNA sequence: TGCGCCAGCAGCCAAGGCACAGGGGCCGGGGAGCAGTACTTC. Amino acids: CASSQGTGAGEQYF.

This chain uses TRBV5-1 with TRBJ2-7, with 10 positions matching TRBD1. V was clipped by 4 bases and J by 3 bases; unmatched bases: 4. The CDR3 length is 14 residues. The germline gives CDR1 SGHRS, CDR2 YFSETQ. The CDR3 sequence: CASSPGTGDYEQYF. The CDR3 DNA is TGCGCCAGCAGCCCCGGGACAGGGGACTACGAGCAGTACTTC.

This chain joins TRBV7-2 and TRBJ2-7, with TRBD2 as a possible D gene (5 bases). V lost 2 bases to trimming and J lost 2 bases, with 10 bases between them. CDR1 and CDR2 (germline): SGHTA, FQGNSA. CDR3 length equals 14 residues. Here the CDR3 DNA reads TGTGCCAGCAGCTTACCCCCGGGGACCTACGAGCAGTACTTC. Translation gives CASSLPPGTYEQYF.

This clone occurred once. This chain connects TRBV6-5 to TRBJ2-1; no reliable D call. From germline, CDR1 is MNHEY and CDR2 SVGAGI. CDR3 length: 12 amino acids. V lost 2 bases and J 10 bases, leaving 9 bases between the germline ends. The CDR3 here is CASSYPDGEQFF. The CDR3 DNA is TGTGCCAGCAGTTACCCTGATGGCGAGCAGTTCTTC.

The chain carries TRBV3-1 (or the pseudogene TRBV3-2) and TRBJ1-2; a possible D gene is TRBD1 (5 bases). The CDR3 loop spans 15 amino acids. Germline CDR1 LGHDT, CDR2 YNNKEL (reference sequence). With 3 bases removed from V and 2 bases from J, the gap between germline ends came to 13 bases. CDR3 amino acids: CASSHTSPGNYGYTF. CDR3 in DNA: TGTGCCAGCAGCCACACCTCCCCAGGGAACTATGGCTACACCTTC.

This clone was counted a few times. The J gene is TRBJ2-2, the V gene TRBV4-2, with 8 bases matching TRBD1. V was clipped by 4 bases and J by 5 bases; unmatched bases: 6. The CDR3 runs to 15 residues. Germline assignment: CDR1 LGHNA and CDR2 YNFKEQ. CDR3 sequence: CASSPGQVGTGELFF. The CDR3 DNA reads as TGTGCCAGCAGCCCGGGACAGGTGGGAACCGGGGAGCTGTTTTTT.

Only a few counts were recorded for this clone. Other DNA sequences in the sample encode the same CDR3. CDR3 sequence reads: CASSLEAGGFNTEAFF. CDR3 bases: TGTGCCAGCAGCTTAGAGGCAGGGGGCTTTAACACTGAAGCTTTCTTT. The V gene is TRBV7-2, the J gene TRBJ1-1; TRBD1 agrees at 8 bases. The V and J ends lost 1 base and 2 bases, in that order; junction bases with no gene match: 6. Germline CDR1 and CDR2: SGHTA and FQGNSA. The CDR3 loop spans 16 amino acids.

The V call is TRBV19, the J call TRBJ2-1; D is perhaps TRBD1 (6 bases). Germline lookup yields CDR1 LNHDA and CDR2 SQIVND (reference sequence). This CDR3 is built from 14 residues. V lost 8 bases, J lost 6 bases, and 17 bases lay in between. CDR3 DNA sequence: TGTGCCAGTTGGGACACGGGGCTGCTCAATGAGCAGTTCTTC. Encoded protein: CASWDTGLLNEQFF. Drawing the rest from reference TRBV19 and TRBJ2-1, the complete variable domain is DGGITQSPKYLFRKEGQNVTLSCEQNLNHDAMYWYRQDPGQGLRLIYYSQIVNDFQKGDIAEGYSVSREKKESFPLTVTSAQKNPTAFYLCASWDTGLLNEQFFGPGTRLTVL.

The V gene is TRBV20-1, the J gene TRBJ2-5, with a possible D match to TRBD1 (6 bases). V was pared by 3 bases and J by 1 base, with 9 bases between. In germline, CDR1 is DFQATT, CDR2 SNEGSKA (reference sequence). The CDR3 is 13 residues long. Here the CDR3 reads CSASRGGQETQYF. CDR3 sequence (DNA): TGCAGTGCTAGTAGAGGGGGCCAAGAGACCCAGTACTTC.

This clone was detected only once. The chain is built from TRBV6-2 or TRBV6-3 and TRBJ2-4; weak D call: TRBD2 (6 bases). CDR3 length equals 13 residues. Trimming left V 5 bases short and J 8 bases short, with 13 bases between. Germline loops: CDR1 MNHEY, CDR2 SVGEGT. CDR3 sequence (DNA): TGTGCCAGCAGTCATTCGCCGGGGGACATTCAGTACTTC. Translated: CASSHSPGDIQYF.

V usage is TRBV11-2 and J usage is TRBJ1-1; possibly TRBD1 for D (6 bases). The germline V gene encodes CDR1 SGHAT and CDR2 FQNNGV. This CDR3 has 16 residues. V dropped 4 bases and J dropped 0 bases, with 15 bases sitting between them. CDR3 coding DNA: TGTGCCAGCAGCTCACAGGGCGGGCTTATGAACACTGAAGCTTTCTTT. Translated, it gives CASSSQGGLMNTEAFF.

J is TRBJ2-3 and V is TRBV19, with D possibly matching TRBD1 (6 bases). CDR3 length equals 15 residues. Germline lookup yields CDR1 LNHDA and CDR2 SQIVND (reference sequence). V shed 7 bases and J shed 1 base, with 15 bases lying between them. CDR3 in DNA: TGTGCCAGTACCATTGGGTCAGGGGGCACAGATACGCAGTATTTT. This translates into CASTIGSGGTDTQYF.

The chain joins TRBV27 to TRBJ2-2; 12 bases agree with TRBD2. This CDR3 spans 17 amino acids. From germline, CDR1 is MNHEY and CDR2 SMNVEV (reference sequence). The ends lost 3 bases at V and 1 base at J; junction bases unmatched: 3. The CDR3 DNA sequence: TGTGCCAGCAGTTTCCGGGGACTAGCGGGGAACACCGGGGAGCTGTTTTTT. Translating it yields CASSFRGLAGNTGELFF.